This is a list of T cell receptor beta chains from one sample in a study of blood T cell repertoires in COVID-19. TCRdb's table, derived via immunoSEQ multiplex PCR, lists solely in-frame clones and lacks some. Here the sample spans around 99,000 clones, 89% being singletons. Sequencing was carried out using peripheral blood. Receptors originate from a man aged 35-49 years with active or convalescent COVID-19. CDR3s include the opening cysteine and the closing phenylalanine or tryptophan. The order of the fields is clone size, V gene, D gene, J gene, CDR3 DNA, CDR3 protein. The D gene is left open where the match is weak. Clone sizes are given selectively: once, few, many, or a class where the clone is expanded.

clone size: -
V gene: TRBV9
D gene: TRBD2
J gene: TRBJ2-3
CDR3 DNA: TGTGCCAGCAGCGTTAAGCGGGAGGGGGCAGATACGCAGTATTTT
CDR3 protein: CASSVKREGADTQYF

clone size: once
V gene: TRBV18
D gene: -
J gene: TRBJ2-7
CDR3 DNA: TGTGCCAGCTCACCACCGGAGGTCTACGAGCAGTACTTC
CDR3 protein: CASSPPEVYEQYF

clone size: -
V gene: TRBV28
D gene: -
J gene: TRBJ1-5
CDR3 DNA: TGTGCCAGCAGTTTAAGAGAGGAGAATCAGCCCCAGCATTTT
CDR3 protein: CASSLREENQPQHF

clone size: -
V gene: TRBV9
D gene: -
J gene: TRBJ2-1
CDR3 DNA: TGTGCCAGCAGCGTAATGACTGGAGGCGATGAGCAGTTCTTC
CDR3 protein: CASSVMTGGDEQFF

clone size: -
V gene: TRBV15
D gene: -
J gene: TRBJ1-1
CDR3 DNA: TGTGCCACCAGTATCGGAGGTAACACTGAAGCTTTCTTT
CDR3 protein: CATSIGGNTEAFF

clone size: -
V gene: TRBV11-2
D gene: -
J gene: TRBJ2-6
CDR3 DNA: TGTGCCAGCAGCAACCGGGACTCAGGGATGTTGGGGGCCAACGTCCTGACTTTC
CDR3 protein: CASSNRDSGMLGANVLTF

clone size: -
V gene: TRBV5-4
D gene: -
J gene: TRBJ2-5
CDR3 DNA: TGTGCCCAGAAGGTACAGAACCAAGAGACCCAGTACTTC
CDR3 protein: CAQKVQNQETQYF

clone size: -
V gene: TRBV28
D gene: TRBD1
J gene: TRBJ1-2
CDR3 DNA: TGTGCCAGCAGTCAGGGACAGCCCGTCCATGGCTACACCTTC
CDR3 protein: CASSQGQPVHGYTF

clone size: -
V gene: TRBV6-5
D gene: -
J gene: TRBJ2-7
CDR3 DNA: TGTGCCAGCAGTTACGACTGGAACTCCTACGAGCAGTACTTC
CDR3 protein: CASSYDWNSYEQYF

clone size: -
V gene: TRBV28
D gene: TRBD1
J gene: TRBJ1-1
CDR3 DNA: TGTGCCAGCAGTTTCACCCGGACAGGGGTTGCAGCTTTCTTT
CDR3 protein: CASSFTRTGVAAFF

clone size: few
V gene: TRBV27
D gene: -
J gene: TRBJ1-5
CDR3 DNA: TGTGCCAGCAGTTTCTCGGGGGTCCAGCCCCAGCATTTT
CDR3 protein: CASSFSGVQPQHF

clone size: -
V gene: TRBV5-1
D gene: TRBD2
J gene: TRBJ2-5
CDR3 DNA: TGCGCCAGCAGCTTGGCACTAGCGGAGGCCCGCGAGACCCAGTACTTC
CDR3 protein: CASSLALAEARETQYF

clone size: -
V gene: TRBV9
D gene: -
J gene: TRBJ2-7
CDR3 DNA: TGTGCCAGCAGCGTAGTTGCACAAACCTACGAGCAGTACTTC
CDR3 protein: CASSVVAQTYEQYF

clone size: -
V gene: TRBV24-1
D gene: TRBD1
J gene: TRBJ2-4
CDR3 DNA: TGTGCCACCAGTGATTTTGGACAGGGTAGAGGGTACTTC
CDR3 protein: CATSDFGQGRGYF

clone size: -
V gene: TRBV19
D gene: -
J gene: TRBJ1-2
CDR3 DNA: TGTGCCAGTTTTCTCCCCTCTTTTGGCTACACCTTC
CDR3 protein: CASFLPSFGYTF

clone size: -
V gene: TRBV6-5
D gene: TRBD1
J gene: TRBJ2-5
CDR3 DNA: TGTGCCAGCAGTTACTCCGGGACAGGGCAAGAGACCCAGTACTTC
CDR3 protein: CASSYSGTGQETQYF

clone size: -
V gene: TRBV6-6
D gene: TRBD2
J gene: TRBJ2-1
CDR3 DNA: TGTGCCAGCGGCTCTAGCGGGAGGGACAATGAGCAGTTCTTC
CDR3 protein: CASGSSGRDNEQFF

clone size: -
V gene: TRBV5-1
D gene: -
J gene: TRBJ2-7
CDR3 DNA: TGCGCCAGCAGCTTGCCAGACTGGGAGCAGTACTTC
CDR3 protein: CASSLPDWEQYF

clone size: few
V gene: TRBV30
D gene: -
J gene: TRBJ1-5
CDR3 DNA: TGTGCCTGGAGTAAGAAGGGAGATCAGCCCCAGCATTTT
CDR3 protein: CAWSKKGDQPQHF

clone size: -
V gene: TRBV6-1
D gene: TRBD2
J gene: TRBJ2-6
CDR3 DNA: TGTGCCAGCAGTGAAAGGGGACTAGATCTGGCAGGATTTGCTGGGGCCAACGTCCTGACTTTC
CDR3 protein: CASSERGLDLAGFAGANVLTF

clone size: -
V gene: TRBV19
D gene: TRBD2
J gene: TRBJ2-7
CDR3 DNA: TGTGCCACTAGGCTAAGCGGGAGAGACGAGCAGTACTTC
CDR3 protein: CATRLSGRDEQYF

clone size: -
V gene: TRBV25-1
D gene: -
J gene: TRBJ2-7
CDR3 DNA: TGTGCCAGCAGTGGGGGGCGCGAGCAGTACTTC
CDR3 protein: CASSGGREQYF

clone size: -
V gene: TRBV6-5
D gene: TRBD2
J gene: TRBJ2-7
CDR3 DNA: TGTGCCAGCAGGCCCGGGACTACCTCCTACGAGCAGTACTTC
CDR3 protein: CASRPGTTSYEQYF

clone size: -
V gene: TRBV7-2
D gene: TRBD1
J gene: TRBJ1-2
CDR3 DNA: TGTGCCAGCAGCTCACTCAGGGGGGCAAACACCTTC
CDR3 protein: CASSSLRGANTF

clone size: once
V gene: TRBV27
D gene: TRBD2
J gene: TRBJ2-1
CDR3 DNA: TGTGCCAGCAGCAAGCGGGAGATTCACAATGAGCAGTTCTTC
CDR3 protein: CASSKREIHNEQFF

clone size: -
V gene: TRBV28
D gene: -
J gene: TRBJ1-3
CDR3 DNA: TGTGCCAGCAGTTTGGCGGGCGCCGGAAACACCATATATTTT
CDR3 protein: CASSLAGAGNTIYF

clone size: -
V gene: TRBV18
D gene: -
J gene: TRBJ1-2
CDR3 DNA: TGTGCCAGCTCACAGAACAGGGATTATGGCTACACCTTC
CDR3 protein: CASSQNRDYGYTF

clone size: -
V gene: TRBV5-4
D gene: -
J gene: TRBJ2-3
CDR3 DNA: TGTGCCAGCAGCACTGGGGAGCGGGGCACAGATACGCAGTATTTT
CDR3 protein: CASSTGERGTDTQYF

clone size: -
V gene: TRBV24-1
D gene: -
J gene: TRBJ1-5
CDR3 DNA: TGTGCCACCGCTCCGGTTGGCAATCAGCCCCAGCATTTT
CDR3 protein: CATAPVGNQPQHF

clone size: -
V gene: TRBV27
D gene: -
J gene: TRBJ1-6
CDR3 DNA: TGTGCCAGCAGTTTAGCCGCACATTATTCACCCCTCCACTTT
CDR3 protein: CASSLAAHYSPLHF

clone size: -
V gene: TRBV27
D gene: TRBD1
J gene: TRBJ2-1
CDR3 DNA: TGTGCCAGCAGTACAGGGGAATTGTGGTACAATGAGCAGTTCTTC
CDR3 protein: CASSTGELWYNEQFF

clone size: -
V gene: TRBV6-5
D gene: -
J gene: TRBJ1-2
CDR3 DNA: TGTGCCAGCAGTTACGTGGGGGCGGATGGCTACACCTTC
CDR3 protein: CASSYVGADGYTF

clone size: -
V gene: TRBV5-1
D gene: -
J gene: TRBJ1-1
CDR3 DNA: TGCGCCAGCAGCCTACAGGACGCGAACACTGAAGCTTTCTTT
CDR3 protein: CASSLQDANTEAFF

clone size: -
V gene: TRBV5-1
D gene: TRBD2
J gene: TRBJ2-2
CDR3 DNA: TGCGCCAGCAGCTTGGGTGCCGGAGCGGGAACCGGGGAGCTGTTTTTT
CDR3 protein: CASSLGAGAGTGELFF

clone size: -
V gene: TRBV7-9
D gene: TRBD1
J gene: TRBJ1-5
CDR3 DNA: TGTGCCAGCAGCCCAGGACAGGGGGCCGAGCAGCCCCAGCATTTT
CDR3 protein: CASSPGQGAEQPQHF

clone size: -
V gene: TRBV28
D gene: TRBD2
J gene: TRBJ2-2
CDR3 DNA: TGTGCCAGCAGTTTGTCTCCCGGGACTAGCGGGAGGGGGGGGCTGTTTTTT
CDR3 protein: CASSLSPGTSGRGGLFF

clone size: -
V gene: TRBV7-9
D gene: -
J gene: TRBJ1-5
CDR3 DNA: TGTGCCAGCAGCACTCGACAGTCCAATCAGCCCCAGCATTTT
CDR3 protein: CASSTRQSNQPQHF

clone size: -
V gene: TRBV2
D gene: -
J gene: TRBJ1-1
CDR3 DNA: TGTGCCAGCACTTCGGCAGGGTGGACTGAAGCTTTCTTT
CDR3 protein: CASTSAGWTEAFF

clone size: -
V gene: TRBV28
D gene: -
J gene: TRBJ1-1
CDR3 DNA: TGTGCCAGCAGGGACAGCATGAACACTGAAGCTTTCTTT
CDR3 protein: CASRDSMNTEAFF

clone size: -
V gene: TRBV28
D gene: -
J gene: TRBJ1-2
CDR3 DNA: TGTGCCAGCAGTTTTCATTATGGCTACACCTTC
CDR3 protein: CASSFHYGYTF

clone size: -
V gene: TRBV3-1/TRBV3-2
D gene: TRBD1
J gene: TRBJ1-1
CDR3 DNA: TGTGCCAGCAGCCTCGGGACAGGGGTGGGCGCTGAAGCTTTCTTT
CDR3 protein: CASSLGTGVGAEAFF

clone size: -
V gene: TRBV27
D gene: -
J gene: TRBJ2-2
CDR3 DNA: TGTGCCAGCAGTCCCTCGACACCCCCCAACACCGGGGAGCTGTTTTTT
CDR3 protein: CASSPSTPPNTGELFF

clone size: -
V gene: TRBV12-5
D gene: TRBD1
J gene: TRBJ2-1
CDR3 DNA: TGTGCTAGTGGTCCCCCAGGGGGCAAATACAATGAGCAGTTCTTC
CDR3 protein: CASGPPGGKYNEQFF

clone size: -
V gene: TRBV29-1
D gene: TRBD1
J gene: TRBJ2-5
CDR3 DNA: TGCAGCGTGGAGGGGACAGGGATAAGAGAGACCCAGTACTTC
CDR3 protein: CSVEGTGIRETQYF

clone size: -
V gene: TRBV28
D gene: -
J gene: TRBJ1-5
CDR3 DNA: TGTGCCAGCAGTTTACTGGGACAACGCAATCAGCCCCAGCATTTT
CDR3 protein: CASSLLGQRNQPQHF

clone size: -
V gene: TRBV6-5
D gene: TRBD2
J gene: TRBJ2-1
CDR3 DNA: TGTGCCAGCAGCCCCGGGGGGTGGGGTGGGGATGAGCAGTTCTTC
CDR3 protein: CASSPGGWGGDEQFF

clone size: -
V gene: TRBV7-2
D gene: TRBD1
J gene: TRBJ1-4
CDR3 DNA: TGTGCCAGCAGCTTATCCCCTCGACAGGGGCCAACTAATGAAAAACTGTTTTTT
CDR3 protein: CASSLSPRQGPTNEKLFF

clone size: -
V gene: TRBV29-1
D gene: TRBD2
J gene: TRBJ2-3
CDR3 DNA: TGCAGCGTTTCCGGGACTAGCGGGAGAGGCACAGATACGCAGTATTTT
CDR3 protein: CSVSGTSGRGTDTQYF

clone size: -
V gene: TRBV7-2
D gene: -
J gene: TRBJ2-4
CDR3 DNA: TGTGCCAGCAGCTCCACCCAACTAGCCAAAAACATTCAGTACTTC
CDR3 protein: CASSSTQLAKNIQYF

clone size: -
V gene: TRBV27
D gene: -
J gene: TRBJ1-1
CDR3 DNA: TGTGCCAGCAGTTTATCGGGGCAGGTGAACACTGAAGCTTTCTTT
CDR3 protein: CASSLSGQVNTEAFF

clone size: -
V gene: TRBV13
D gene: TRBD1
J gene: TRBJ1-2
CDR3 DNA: TGTGCCAGCAGCTCGGCGACAGGGGGGAACTATGGCTACACCTTC
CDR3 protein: CASSSATGGNYGYTF

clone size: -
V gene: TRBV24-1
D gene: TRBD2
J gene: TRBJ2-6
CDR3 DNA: TGTGCCACCAGTGACGCACTAGCGGGGAGCTCTGGGGCCAACGTCCTGACTTTC
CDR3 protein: CATSDALAGSSGANVLTF

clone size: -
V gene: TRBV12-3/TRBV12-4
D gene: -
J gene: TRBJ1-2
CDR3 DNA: TGTGCCAGCAGTTTAGGCCGGAACTATGGCTACACCTTC
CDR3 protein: CASSLGRNYGYTF

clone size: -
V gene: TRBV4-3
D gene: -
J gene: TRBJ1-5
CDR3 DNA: TGCGCCAGCAGCCAAGATACACAGGAAAGTAAAAGCAATCAGCCCCAGCATTTT
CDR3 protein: CASSQDTQESKSNQPQHF

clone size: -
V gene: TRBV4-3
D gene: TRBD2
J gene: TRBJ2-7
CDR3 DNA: TGCGCCAGCAGCCTGACTAGCGGGAGACCTTACGAGCAGTACTTC
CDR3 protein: CASSLTSGRPYEQYF

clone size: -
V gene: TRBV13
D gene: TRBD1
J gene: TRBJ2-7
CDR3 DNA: TGTGCCAGCAGCTTCCCGGGACAGGGGGACTACGAGCAGTACTTC
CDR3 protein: CASSFPGQGDYEQYF

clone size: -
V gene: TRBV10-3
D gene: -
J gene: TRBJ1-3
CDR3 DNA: TGTGCCATCAGTGAGTCCCCAGGTAGAGACACTGGAAACACCATATATTTT
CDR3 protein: CAISESPGRDTGNTIYF

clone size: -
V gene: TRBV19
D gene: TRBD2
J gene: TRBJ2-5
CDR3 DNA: TGTGCCAGTAGTATCTTAGCGGGAACGGGTGAGACCCAGTACTTC
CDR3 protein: CASSILAGTGETQYF

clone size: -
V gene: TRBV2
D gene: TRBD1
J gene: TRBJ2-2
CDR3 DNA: TGTGCCAGCAGCGTTCCCTTTCAGGGGGCCGGGGAGCTGTTTTTT
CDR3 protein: CASSVPFQGAGELFF

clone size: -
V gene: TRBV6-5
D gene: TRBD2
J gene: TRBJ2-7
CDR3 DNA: TGTGCCAGCAGTAAAAGCGGGAGGACCGACGAGCAGTACTTC
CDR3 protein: CASSKSGRTDEQYF